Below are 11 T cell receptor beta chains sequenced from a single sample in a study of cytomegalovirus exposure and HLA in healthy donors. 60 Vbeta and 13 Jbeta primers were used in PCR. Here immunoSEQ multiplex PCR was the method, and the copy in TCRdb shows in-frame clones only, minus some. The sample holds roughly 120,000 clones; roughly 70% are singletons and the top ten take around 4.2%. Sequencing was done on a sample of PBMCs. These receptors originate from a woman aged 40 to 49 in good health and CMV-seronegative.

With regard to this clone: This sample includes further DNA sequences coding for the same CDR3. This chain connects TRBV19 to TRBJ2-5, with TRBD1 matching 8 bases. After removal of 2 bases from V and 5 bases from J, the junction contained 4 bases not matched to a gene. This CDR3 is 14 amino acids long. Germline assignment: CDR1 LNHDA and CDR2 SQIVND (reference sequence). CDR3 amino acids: CASSIQGAQETQYF. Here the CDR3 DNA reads TGTGCCAGTAGTATACAGGGGGCGCAGGAGACCCAGTACTTC.

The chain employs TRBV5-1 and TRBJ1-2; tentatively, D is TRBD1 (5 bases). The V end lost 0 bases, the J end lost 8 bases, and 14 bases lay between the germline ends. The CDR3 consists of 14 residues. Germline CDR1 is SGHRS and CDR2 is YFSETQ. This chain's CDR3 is CASSLGGTDGGYTF. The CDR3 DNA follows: TGCGCCAGCAGCTTGGGAGGGACTGATGGGGGCTACACCTTC.

The CDR3 loop reads CASSAQGGGYTF. The CDR3 DNA is TGTGCCAGCAGCGCACAGGGGGGTGGCTACACCTTC. The chain couples TRBV9 to TRBJ1-2; 8 bases line up with TRBD1. The CDR3 totals 12 residues. Looked up from germline, CDR1 is SGDLS and CDR2 is YYNGEE. V trimming: 3 bases; J trimming: 7 bases; junction bases outside the gene matches: 2.

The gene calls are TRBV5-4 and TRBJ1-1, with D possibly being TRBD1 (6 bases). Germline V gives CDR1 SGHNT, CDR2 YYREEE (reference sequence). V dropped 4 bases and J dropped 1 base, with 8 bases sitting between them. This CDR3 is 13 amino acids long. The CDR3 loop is CASSRDTNTEAFF. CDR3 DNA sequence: TGTGCCAGCAGCCGGGACACGAACACTGAAGCTTTCTTT.

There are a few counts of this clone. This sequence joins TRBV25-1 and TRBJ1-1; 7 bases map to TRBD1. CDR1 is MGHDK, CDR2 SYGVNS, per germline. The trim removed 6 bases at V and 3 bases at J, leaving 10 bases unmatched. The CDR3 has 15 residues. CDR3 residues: CASRSKGAFDTEAFF. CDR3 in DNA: TGTGCCAGCAGAAGTAAGGGGGCGTTTGACACTGAAGCTTTCTTT.

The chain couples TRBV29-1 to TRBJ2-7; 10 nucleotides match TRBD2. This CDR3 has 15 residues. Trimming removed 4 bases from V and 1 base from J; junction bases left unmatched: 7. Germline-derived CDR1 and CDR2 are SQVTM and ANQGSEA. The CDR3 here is CSVVLLAGQSYEQYF. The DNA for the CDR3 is TGCAGCGTTGTCCTACTAGCGGGGCAATCCTACGAGCAGTACTTC.

CDR3: CATESGGVIEQYF. CDR3 sequence (DNA): TGTGCCACCGAGAGCGGGGGGGTTATAGAGCAGTACTTC. This rearrangement joins TRBV28 to TRBJ2-7; 10 nucleotides line up with TRBD2. CDR3 length equals 13 residues. Germline V CDR1 and CDR2: MDHEN, SYDVKM. The junction had 10 bases not matched to a gene; V was cut back by 10 bases and J by 7 bases.

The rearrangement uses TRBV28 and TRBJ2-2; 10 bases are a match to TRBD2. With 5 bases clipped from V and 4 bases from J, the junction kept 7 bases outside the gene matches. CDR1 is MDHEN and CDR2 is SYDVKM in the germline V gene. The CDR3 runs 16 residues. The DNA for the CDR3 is TGTGCCAGCAGTATTTGGAGCGGGAGGGGCACCGGGGAGCTGTTTTTT. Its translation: CASSIWSGRGTGELFF. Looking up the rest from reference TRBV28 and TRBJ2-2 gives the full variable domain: DVKVTQSSRYLVKRTGEKVFLECVQDMDHENMFWYRQDPGLGLRLIYFSYDVKMKEKGDIPEGYSVSREKKERFSLILESASTNQTSMYLCASSIWSGRGTGELFFGEGSRLTVL.

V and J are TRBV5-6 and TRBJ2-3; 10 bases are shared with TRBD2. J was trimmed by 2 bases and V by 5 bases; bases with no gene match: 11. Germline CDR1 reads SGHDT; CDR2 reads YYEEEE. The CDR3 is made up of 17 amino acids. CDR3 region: CASSKDPGLAFTDTQYF. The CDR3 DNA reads TGTGCCAGCAGTAAGGATCCGGGACTAGCGTTCACAGATACGCAGTATTTT.

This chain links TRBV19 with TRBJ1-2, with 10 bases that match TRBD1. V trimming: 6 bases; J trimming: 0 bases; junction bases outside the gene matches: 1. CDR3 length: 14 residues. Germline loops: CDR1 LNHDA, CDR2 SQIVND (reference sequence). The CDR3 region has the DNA TGTGCCAGTAGAGGACAGGGGGCTAACTATGGCTACACCTTC. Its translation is CASRGQGANYGYTF.

The CDR3 loop is CASSQGTEPYGYTF. The CDR3 DNA is TGTGCCAGCAGCCAAGGGACAGAACCCTATGGCTACACCTTC. The chain has TRBV4-2 and TRBJ1-2; possibly TRBD1 for D (6 bases). The CDR3 sequence is 14 residues long. Trimming left V 1 base short and J 4 bases short, with 10 bases between. Germline CDR1 is LGHNA and CDR2 is YNFKEQ.